These 26 T cell receptor beta chains originate from one sample sequenced in a study of CD8 T cells in Susac syndrome. The RNA input was 0.5 to 1 ug, and it was reverse transcribed with random hexamers. TCRdb re-derived calls from the immunoSEQ multiplex PCR reads in MiXCR, one entry per CDR3 protein. Of about 290,000 distinct CDR3 sequences listed, 70% to 90% were seen once; the top ten hold roughly 0.2%. Sample: CD8+ T cells from PBMCs. The receptors come from a human donor with multiple sclerosis.

DNA of the CDR3: TGCGCCAGCAGCCAACCCGGGACACACTATGGCTACACCTTC. Encoded protein: CASSQPGTHYGYTF. V and J are TRBV4-3 and TRBJ1-2; possibly TRBD1 for D (6 bases). CDR3 length: 14 amino acids. Germline CDR1 is LGHNA and CDR2 is YSLEER. Trimming stripped 2 bases from V and 3 bases from J, with 10 bases between.

V gene TRBV11-2 combines with J gene TRBJ1-3, with D perhaps TRBD1 (6 bases). Germline CDR1 SGHAT, CDR2 FQNNGV. V was cut by 1 base and J by 0 bases, with 10 bases left in between. The CDR3 runs 16 residues. CDR3 region: CASSLVTGLSGNTIYF. In nucleotides, the CDR3 is TGTGCCAGCAGCTTAGTGACAGGTCTCTCTGGAAACACCATATATTTT.

V is TRBV12-3 or TRBV12-4 and J is TRBJ1-3, with TRBD1 matching over 9 bases. The CDR3 is 16 residues long. Losses at the gene ends were 4 bases for V and 5 bases for J; bases not matched to a gene: 9. The CDR3 loop is CASSYPRDRDRNTIYF. CDR3 DNA sequence: TGTGCCAGCAGTTATCCCCGGGACAGGGACAGAAACACCATATATTTT.

The chain has TRBV23-1 and TRBJ2-7; TRBD1 matches at 11 bases. TRBV23-1 is assigned to the ORF class and has an uncertain function. The V and J ends lost 0 bases and 4 bases, in that order; junction bases with no gene match: 11. This CDR3 has 18 amino acids. In nucleotides, the CDR3 is TGCGCCAGCAGTCAATCGGCTGAGATTGGGGACAGGGGGTACGAGCAGTACTTC. This gives the protein CASSQSAEIGDRGYEQYF.

The rearrangement joins TRBV6-1 to TRBJ2-1; D is possibly TRBD2 (6 bases). Germline V lookup: CDR1 MNHNS, CDR2 SASEGT. This CDR3 region has 16 residues. Deletions cut 6 bases from V and 6 bases from J, with 21 bases between. The CDR3 protein is CASSQAPGLGGNEQFF. The CDR3 DNA follows: TGTGCCAGCAGCCAAGCACCGGGACTGGGAGGCAATGAGCAGTTCTTC.

V gene TRBV27 combines with J gene TRBJ2-7; no reliable D call. Trimming pared 0 bases from V and 0 bases from J, leaving 6 bases between. Germline CDR1 is MNHEY and CDR2 is SMNVEV (reference sequence). This CDR3 contains 14 residues. The CDR3 region has the DNA TGTGCCAGCAGTTTATCCCACCCCTCCTACGAGCAGTACTTC. It yields the protein CASSLSHPSYEQYF.

The rearrangement links TRBV27 to TRBJ1-6, with D uncertain. With 7 bases removed from V and 4 bases from J, the gap between germline ends came to 11 bases. Looked up from germline, CDR1 is MNHEY and CDR2 is SMNVEV (reference sequence). The CDR3 has 14 amino acids. In DNA form, the CDR3 reads TGTGCCAGCACCCCCCTAGGTTATAATTCACCCCTCCACTTT. Its translation: CASTPLGYNSPLHF.

V usage is TRBV25-1 and J usage is TRBJ2-3, with unresolved D. Per germline, CDR1 MGHDK and CDR2 SYGVNS. The V and J ends lost 4 bases and 0 bases respectively, with 11 bases between them. This CDR3 has 15 residues. The CDR3 DNA follows: TGTGCCAGCAGTGCTTCGACCGCGAGCACAGATACGCAGTATTTT. It yields the protein CASSASTASTDTQYF.

The V gene is TRBV28, the J gene TRBJ1-2, with TRBD1 as a possible D gene (5 bases). The CDR3 has 16 residues. The V and J ends lost 6 bases and 4 bases respectively, with 21 bases between them. Per the germline V gene, CDR1 is MDHEN and CDR2 is SYDVKM. In nucleotides, the CDR3 is TGTGCCAGCAGAGAGCGCCGGGGGGTTCCCTCCTATGGCTACACCTTC. Translation: CASRERRGVPSYGYTF.

The chain joins TRBV10-3 to TRBJ2-5; 8 nucleotides match TRBD1. The CDR3 has 20 amino acids. Germline CDR1 reads ENHRY; CDR2 reads SYGVKD. V was clipped by 4 bases and J by 0 bases; unmatched bases: 19. CDR3 bases: TGTGCCATCAGTGTCGTTGGTACCAAGACAGGGGTGTTCCACCAAGAGACCCAGTACTTC. It codes for CAISVVGTKTGVFHQETQYF.

The V and J genes are TRBV7-4 and TRBJ2-6, with D possibly matching TRBD1 (6 bases). CDR1 is SGHVT, CDR2 SQSDAQ, per germline. Trimming took 2 bases from V and 2 from J, leaving 16 bases between them. This CDR3 is built from 18 residues. The CDR3 spells CASSLYSDSGAGANVLTF. For the CDR3, the DNA is TGTGCCAGCAGCTTATATTCGGACAGCGGAGCTGGGGCCAACGTCCTGACTTTC. Full variable domain (rest looked up from reference TRBV7-4 and TRBJ2-6): GAGVSQSPRYKVAKRGRDVALRCDSISGHVTLYWYRQTLGQGSEVLTYSQSDAQRDKSGRPSGRFSAERPERSVSTLKIQRTEQGDSAVYLCASSLYSDSGAGANVLTFGAGSRLTVL.

The V and J genes are TRBV24-1 and TRBJ2-1; TRBD1 agrees at 10 bases. CDR3 length equals 17 residues. Germline assignment: CDR1 KGHDR and CDR2 SFDVKD. After removal of 5 bases from V and 3 bases from J, the junction contained 9 bases not matched to a gene. The CDR3 bases are TGTGCCACCAGTGTGACAGGGGGCGATGGGGACTACAATGAGCAGTTCTTC. This sequence encodes CATSVTGGDGDYNEQFF.

The chain employs TRBV6-2 or TRBV6-3 and TRBJ2-7; 8 positions match TRBD2. From germline, CDR1 is MNHEY and CDR2 SVGEGT. J was trimmed by 2 bases and V by 6 bases; bases with no gene match: 6. The CDR3 covers 14 residues. CDR3 sequence reads: CASSFSGEAYEQYF. In DNA form, the CDR3 reads TGTGCCAGCAGCTTTAGCGGGGAAGCCTACGAGCAGTACTTC.

The CDR3 nucleotides read TGTGCCTGGAATCTAGGTCGTGCCAATGAGCAGTTCTTC. It translates to CAWNLGRANEQFF. The V gene is TRBV30, the J gene TRBJ2-1; unclear D gene. Germline CDR1 and CDR2: GTSNPN and SVGIG (reference sequence). The V gene lost 4 bases and the J gene lost 6 bases, with 13 bases spanning the gap. This CDR3 has 13 amino acids. The full variable domain, with the rest looked up from reference TRBV30 and TRBJ2-1, is SQTIHQWPATLVQPVGSPLSLECTVEGTSNPNLYWYRQAAGRGLQLLFYSVGIGQISSEVPQNLSASRPQDRQFILSSKKLLLSDSGFYLCAWNLGRANEQFFGPGTRLTVL.

The chain carries TRBV10-3 and TRBJ2-7, with 7 bases matching TRBD2. This CDR3 contains 14 residues. Looked up from germline, CDR1 is ENHRY and CDR2 is SYGVKD. V trimming: 5 bases; J trimming: 4 bases; junction bases outside the gene matches: 8. The CDR3 DNA reads TGTGCCATCAGTCCCGGACTAGGGCCTTACGAGCAGTACTTC. The encoded protein is CAISPGLGPYEQYF.

This sequence joins TRBV3-1 and TRBJ1-2, with D perhaps matching TRBD1 (5 bases). The CDR3 is 18 amino acids. The V end lost 4 bases, the J end lost 8 bases, and 29 bases lay between the germline ends. Germline V gene lookup returns CDR1 LGHDT and CDR2 YNNKEL (reference sequence). In DNA form, the CDR3 reads TGTGCCAGCAGCCCCTTTGGGGCTTTGGCACGAGGTCCCTACGGCTACACCTTC. Amino acids: CASSPFGALARGPYGYTF.

The gene calls are TRBV29-1 and TRBJ2-1; D might be TRBD1 or TRBD2, each matching 5 bases. CDR1 SQVTM and CDR2 ANQGSEA come from the germline V gene. The CDR3 contains 11 residues. V lost 6 bases and J lost 9, with 12 bases in between. The CDR3 coding sequence is TGCAGCGTGGGTGGGGGTGGTGAGCAGTTCTTC. Translating gives CSVGGGGEQFF.

The chain joins TRBV7-8 to TRBJ1-1; D uncertain. CDR1 and CDR2 from the germline V gene are SGHVS and FQNEAQ. Trimming took 1 base from V and 0 from J, leaving 9 bases between them. The CDR3 loop spans 15 amino acids. CDR3 loop: CASSLDGLLNTEAFF. CDR3 sequence (DNA): TGTGCCAGCAGCTTAGACGGGCTTCTGAACACTGAAGCTTTCTTT.

The CDR3: CSATGTSISFSYNEQFF. In DNA, the CDR3 is TGCAGTGCTACCGGGACTAGCATTTCCTTCTCCTACAATGAGCAGTTCTTC. V is TRBV20-1 and J is TRBJ2-1; TRBD2 matches at 9 bases. Trimming cost V 4 bases and J 0 bases; bases outside gene matches: 10. CDR3 length equals 17 residues. Germline CDR1 reads DFQATT; CDR2 reads SNEGSKA (reference sequence).

V usage is TRBV25-1 and J usage is TRBJ2-1, with D unclear. Germline loops: CDR1 MGHDK, CDR2 SYGVNS. The CDR3 consists of 15 residues. V was cut by 7 bases and J by 0 bases, with 13 bases left in between. Written as DNA, the CDR3 is TGTGCCAGCAATGTTCGGCAGAGCTCCTACAATGAGCAGTTCTTC. Amino acid sequence: CASNVRQSSYNEQFF. Drawing the rest from reference TRBV25-1 and TRBJ2-1, the complete variable domain is EADIYQTPRYLVIGTGKKITLECSQTMGHDKMYWYQQDPGMELHLIHYSYGVNSTEKGDLSSESTVSRIRTEHFPLTLESARPSHTSQYLCASNVRQSSYNEQFFGPGTRLTVL.

In its sample, this clonotype was seen a few times. The chain recombines TRBV5-4 with TRBJ2-1; TRBD2 matches 11 bases. The CDR3 is 15 residues long. The V and J ends lost 4 bases and 4 bases, in that order; junction bases with no gene match: 4. Germline-derived CDR1 and CDR2 are SGHNT and YYREEE (reference sequence). The CDR3 DNA is TGTGCCAGCAGCATAGGACTAGCGGGTTACAATGAGCAGTTCTTC. It is translated as CASSIGLAGYNEQFF.

The rearrangement links TRBV4-1 to TRBJ2-2, with 7 nucleotides matching TRBD2. J lost 5 bases, V lost 0 bases, and 3 bases had no gene match. This CDR3 comprises 15 residues. Germline-derived CDR1 and CDR2 are MGHRA and YSYEKL. The CDR3 DNA sequence: TGCGCCAGCAGCCAAGATTGGGAGGGGACCGGGGAGCTGTTTTTT. Its translation: CASSQDWEGTGELFF.

V gene TRBV5-4 combines with J gene TRBJ1-1; no firm D call. The CDR3 runs to 13 residues. From germline, CDR1 is SGHNT and CDR2 YYREEE (reference sequence). Trimming cost V 3 bases and J 11 bases, with 17 bases left between them. CDR3 sequence: CASSSLDPMGAFF. CDR3 DNA sequence: TGTGCCAGCAGCTCCTTAGACCCAATGGGTGCTTTCTTT.

V and J are TRBV10-3 and TRBJ2-3; no definite D call. The V gene's germline CDR1 is ENHRY and CDR2 SYGVKD. The CDR3 is 16 amino acids. Trimming shortened V by 4 bases and J by 0 bases, and 14 bases separated the two germline ends. The CDR3 DNA is TGTGCCATCAGTGGGCCCCCTCAGATTAGCACAGATACGCAGTATTTT. Amino acid sequence: CAISGPPQISTDTQYF.

The CDR3 is CASSWGQGNEQFF. Written as DNA, the CDR3 is TGTGCCAGCAGCTGGGGACAGGGCAATGAGCAGTTCTTC. The chain has TRBV5-6 and TRBJ2-1; 9 bases line up with TRBD1. Per the germline V gene, CDR1 is SGHDT and CDR2 is YYEEEE. The CDR3 length is 13 residues. V dropped 3 bases and J dropped 6; count of bases not matched to a gene: 1. Looking up the rest from reference TRBV5-6 and TRBJ2-1 gives the full variable domain: DAGVTQSPTHLIKTRGQQVTLRCSPKSGHDTVSWYQQALGQGPQFIFQYYEEEERQRGNFPDRFSGHQFPNYSSELNVNALLLGDSALYLCASSWGQGNEQFFGPGTRLTVL.

The genes are TRBV7-9 and TRBJ2-1, with a weak D call TRBD2 (5 bases). Germline-derived CDR1 and CDR2 are SEHNR and FQNEAQ (reference sequence). Trimming cost V 4 bases and J 13 bases, with 17 bases left between them. The CDR3 loop spans 13 amino acids. The CDR3 sequence: CASSSEPREPQFF. The CDR3 DNA is TGTGCCAGCAGCTCAGAGCCCCGGGAACCACAGTTCTTC.